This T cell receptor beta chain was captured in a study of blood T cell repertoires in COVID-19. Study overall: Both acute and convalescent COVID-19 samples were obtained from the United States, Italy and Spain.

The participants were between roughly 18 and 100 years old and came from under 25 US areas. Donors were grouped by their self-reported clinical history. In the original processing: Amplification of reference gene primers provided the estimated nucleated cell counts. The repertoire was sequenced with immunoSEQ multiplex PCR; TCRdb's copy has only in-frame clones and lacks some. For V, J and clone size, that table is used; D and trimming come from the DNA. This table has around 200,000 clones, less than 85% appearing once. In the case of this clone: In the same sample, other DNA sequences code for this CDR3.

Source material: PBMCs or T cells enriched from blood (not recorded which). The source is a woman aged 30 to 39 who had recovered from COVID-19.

The CDR3 sequence: CASSRTGNEKLFF. CDR3 DNA: TGTGCCAGCAGCCGGACAGGGAATGAAAAACTGTTTTTT. The V and J genes are TRBV12-3 or TRBV12-4 and TRBJ1-4, with 8 positions matching TRBD1. Unmatched junction bases numbered 2, after V lost 6 bases and J lost 5 bases. The CDR3 consists of 13 residues.